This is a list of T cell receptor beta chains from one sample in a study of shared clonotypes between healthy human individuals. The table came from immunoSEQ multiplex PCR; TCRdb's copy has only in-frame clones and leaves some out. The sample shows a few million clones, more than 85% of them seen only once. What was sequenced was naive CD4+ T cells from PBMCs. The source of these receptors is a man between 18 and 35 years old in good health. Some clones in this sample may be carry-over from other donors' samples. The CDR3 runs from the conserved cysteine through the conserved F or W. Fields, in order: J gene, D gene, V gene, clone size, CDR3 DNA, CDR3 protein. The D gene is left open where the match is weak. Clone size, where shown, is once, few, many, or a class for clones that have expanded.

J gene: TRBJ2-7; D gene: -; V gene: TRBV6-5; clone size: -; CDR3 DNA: TGTGCCAGCAGTTACCCGGGGACATACGAGCAGTACTTC; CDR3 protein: CASSYPGTYEQYF
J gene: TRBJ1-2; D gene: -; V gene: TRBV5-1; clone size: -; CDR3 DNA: TGCGCCAGCAGCTTGGTGGACGCCTCTAACTATGGCTACACCTTC; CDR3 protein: CASSLVDASNYGYTF
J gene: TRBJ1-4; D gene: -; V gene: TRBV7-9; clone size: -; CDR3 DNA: TGTGCCAGCAGCTTAGTCGGCAGGCCGAATGAAAAACTGTTTTTT; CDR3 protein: CASSLVGRPNEKLFF
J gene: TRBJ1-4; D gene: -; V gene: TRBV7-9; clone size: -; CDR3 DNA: TGTGCCAGCAGCCCGAGCGTTGAAAAACTGTTTTTT; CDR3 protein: CASSPSVEKLFF
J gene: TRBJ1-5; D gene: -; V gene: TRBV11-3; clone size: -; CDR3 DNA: TGTGCCAGCAGCTTAGGTCCTAAGCCCCAGCATTTT; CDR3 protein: CASSLGPKPQHF
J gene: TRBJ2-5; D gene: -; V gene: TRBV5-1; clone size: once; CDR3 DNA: TGCGCCAGCAGCTTCGGGGCCTCACTCCAAGAGACCCAGTACTTC; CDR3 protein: CASSFGASLQETQYF
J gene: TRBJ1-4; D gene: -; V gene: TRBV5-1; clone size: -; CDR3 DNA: TGCGCCAGCAGCTTGGGGACAGTGTCATACGAAAAACTGTTTTTT; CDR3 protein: CASSLGTVSYEKLFF
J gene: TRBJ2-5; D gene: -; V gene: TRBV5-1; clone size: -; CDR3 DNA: TGCGCCAGCAGCCTAGAGACAGGTCAAGAGACCCAGTACTTC; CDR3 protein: CASSLETGQETQYF
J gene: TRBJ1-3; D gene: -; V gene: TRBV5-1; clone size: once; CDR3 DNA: TGCGCCAGCAGCACCCAGGAGCAGGGCCCGAACACCATATATTTT; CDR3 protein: CASSTQEQGPNTIYF
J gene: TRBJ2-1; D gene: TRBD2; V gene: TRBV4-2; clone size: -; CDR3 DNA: TGTGCCAGCAGCCCCTTTGGCGGGAGAGCCTACAATGAGCAGTTCTTC; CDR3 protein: CASSPFGGRAYNEQFF
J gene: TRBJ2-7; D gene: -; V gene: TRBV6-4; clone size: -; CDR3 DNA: TGTGCCAGCAGTGACTCTCTGGTCTTGGAGCAGTACTTC; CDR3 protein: CASSDSLVLEQYF
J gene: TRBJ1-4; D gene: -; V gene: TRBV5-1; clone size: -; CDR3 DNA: TGCGCCAGCAGCCCGCAAGGCACAGGAAATGAAAAACTGTTTTTT; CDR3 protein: CASSPQGTGNEKLFF
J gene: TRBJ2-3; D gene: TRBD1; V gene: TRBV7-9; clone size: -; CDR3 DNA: TGTGCCAGCAGCTTGGGGACAGGGAGCACAGATACGCAGTATTTT; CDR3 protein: CASSLGTGSTDTQYF
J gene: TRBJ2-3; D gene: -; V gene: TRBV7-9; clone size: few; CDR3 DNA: TGTGCCAGCAGCTTAGGGACAGATACGCAGTATTTT; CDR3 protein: CASSLGTDTQYF
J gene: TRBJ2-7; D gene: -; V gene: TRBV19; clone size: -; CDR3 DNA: TGTGCCAGTAATCCTGACTCTCAAGGCGCCGTCTTCTACGAGCAGTACTTC; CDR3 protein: CASNPDSQGAVFYEQYF
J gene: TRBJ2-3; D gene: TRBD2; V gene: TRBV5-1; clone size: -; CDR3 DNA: TGCGCCAGCAGCCCGGAATCCGGGAGGGCCGCAGATACGCAGTATTTT; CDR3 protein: CASSPESGRAADTQYF
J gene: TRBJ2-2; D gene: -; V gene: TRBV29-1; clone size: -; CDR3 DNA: TGCAGCGTTTCTTCAGCTAGCCAGACCGGGGAGCTGTTTTTT; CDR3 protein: CSVSSASQTGELFF
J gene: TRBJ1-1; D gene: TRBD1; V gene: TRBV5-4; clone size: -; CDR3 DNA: TGTGCCAGCAGCTTGGAGGGGGCGCTTTTAAACACTGAAGCTTTCTTT; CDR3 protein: CASSLEGALLNTEAFF
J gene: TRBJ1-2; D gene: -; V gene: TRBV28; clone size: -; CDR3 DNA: TGTGCCAGCAGTTCCGGGACATTAGGCTATGGCTACACCTTC; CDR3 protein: CASSSGTLGYGYTF
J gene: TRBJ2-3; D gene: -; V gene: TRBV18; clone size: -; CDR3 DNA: TGTGCCAGCTCACCAAACCCACCCCCGGATACGCAGTATTTT; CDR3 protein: CASSPNPPPDTQYF
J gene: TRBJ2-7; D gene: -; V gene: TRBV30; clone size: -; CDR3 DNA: TGTGCGGTGGCGGTACAGAAGGACGAGCAGTACTTC; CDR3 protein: CAVAVQKDEQYF
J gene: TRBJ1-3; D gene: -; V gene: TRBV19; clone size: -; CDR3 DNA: TGTGCCAGTAGGGTTTTTGCGACGGGCTCTGGAAACACCATATATTTT; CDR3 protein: CASRVFATGSGNTIYF
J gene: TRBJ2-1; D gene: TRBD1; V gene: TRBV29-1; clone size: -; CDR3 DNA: TGCAGCGTCGCAGCCGGGACAGGGGTTGGAAATGAGCAGTTCTTC; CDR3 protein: CSVAAGTGVGNEQFF
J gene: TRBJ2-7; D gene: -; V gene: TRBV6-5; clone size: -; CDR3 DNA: TGTGCCAGCACCCTGACTCACTCCTTCTCCTACGAGCAGTACTTC; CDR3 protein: CASTLTHSFSYEQYF
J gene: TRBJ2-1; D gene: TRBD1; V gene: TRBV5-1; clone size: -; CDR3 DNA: TGCGCCAGCAGCCCCCCGGGACAGGGGAGGAATGAGCAGTTCTTC; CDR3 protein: CASSPPGQGRNEQFF
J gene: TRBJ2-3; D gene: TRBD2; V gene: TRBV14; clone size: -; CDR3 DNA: TGTGCCAGCAGCCAAAGTAAACTAGCGGACCAAAGCACAGATACGCAGTATTTT; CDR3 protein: CASSQSKLADQSTDTQYF
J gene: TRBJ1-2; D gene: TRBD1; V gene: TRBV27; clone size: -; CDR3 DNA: TGTGCCAGCAGTTCGACAGGGGGCGCAGGAGGCTACACCTTC; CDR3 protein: CASSSTGGAGGYTF
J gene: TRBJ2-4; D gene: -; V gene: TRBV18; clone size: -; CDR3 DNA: TGTGCCAGCTCACCACCTGGCAGGGTCAAAAACATTCAGTACTTC; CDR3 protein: CASSPPGRVKNIQYF
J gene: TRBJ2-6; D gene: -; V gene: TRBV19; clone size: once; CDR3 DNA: TGTGCCAGTAGTTCCTCTGGGGCCAACGTCCTGACTTTC; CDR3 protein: CASSSSGANVLTF
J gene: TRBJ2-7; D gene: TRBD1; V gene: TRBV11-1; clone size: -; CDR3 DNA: TGTGCCAGCAGCCCGCGGGACAGGGGAATCTACGAGCAGTACTTC; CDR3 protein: CASSPRDRGIYEQYF
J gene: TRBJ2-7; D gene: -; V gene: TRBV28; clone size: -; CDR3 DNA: TGTGCCAGCAGAACTGCTACCTACGAGCAGTACTTC; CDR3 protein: CASRTATYEQYF
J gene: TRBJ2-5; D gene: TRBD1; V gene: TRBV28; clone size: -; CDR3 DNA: TGTGCCAGCAGGGACAGGGGCGCCGTGGAGACCCAGTACTTC; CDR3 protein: CASRDRGAVETQYF
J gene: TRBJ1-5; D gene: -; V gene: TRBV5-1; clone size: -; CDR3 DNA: TGCGCCAGCAGCCCCCAGGCTGGGGACCAGCCCCAGCATTTT; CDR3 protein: CASSPQAGDQPQHF
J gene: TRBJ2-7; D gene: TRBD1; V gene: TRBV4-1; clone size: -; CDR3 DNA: TGCGCCAGCAGCCAAGGGGGACAGGGGGCAACGAGCGAGCAGTACTTC; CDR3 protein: CASSQGGQGATSEQYF
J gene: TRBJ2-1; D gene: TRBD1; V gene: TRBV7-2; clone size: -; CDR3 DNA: TGTGCCAGCAGCCTGGGAACAGGGGTAGGGAATGAGCAGTTCTTC; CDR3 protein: CASSLGTGVGNEQFF
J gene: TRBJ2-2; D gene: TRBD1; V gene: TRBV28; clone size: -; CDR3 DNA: TGTGCCAGCAGCGATCCGGGACAGGGGTACGGGGAGCTGTTTTTT; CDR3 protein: CASSDPGQGYGELFF
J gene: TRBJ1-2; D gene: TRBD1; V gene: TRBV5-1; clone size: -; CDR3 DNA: TGCGCCAGCAGCTACGGACAGGGGAAAAACTATGGCTACACCTTC; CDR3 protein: CASSYGQGKNYGYTF
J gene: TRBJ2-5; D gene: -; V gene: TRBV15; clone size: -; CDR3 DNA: TGTGCCACCAGCAGAGCCGGGACCCCGGGAGAGACCCAGTACTTC; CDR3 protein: CATSRAGTPGETQYF
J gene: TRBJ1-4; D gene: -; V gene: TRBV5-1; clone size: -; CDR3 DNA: TGCGCCAGCAGCACTATATCTAATGAAAAACTGTTTTTT; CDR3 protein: CASSTISNEKLFF
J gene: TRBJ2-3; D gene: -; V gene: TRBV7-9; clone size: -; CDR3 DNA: TGTGCCAGCACTGGGACAGATACGCAGTATTTT; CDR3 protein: CASTGTDTQYF
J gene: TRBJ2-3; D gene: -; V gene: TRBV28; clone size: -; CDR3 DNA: TGTGCCAGCCTACTAGCAGGCACAGATACGCAGTATTTT; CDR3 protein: CASLLAGTDTQYF
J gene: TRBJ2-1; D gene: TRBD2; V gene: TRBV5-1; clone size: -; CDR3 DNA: TGCGCCAGCGGACTAGCGGGTTACAATGAGCAGTTCTTC; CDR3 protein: CASGLAGYNEQFF
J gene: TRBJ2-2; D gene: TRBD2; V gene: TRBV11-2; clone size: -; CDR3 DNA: TGTGCCAGCAGCTTCCTAGCGGGAGGTGACACCGGGGAGCTGTTTTTT; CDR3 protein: CASSFLAGGDTGELFF
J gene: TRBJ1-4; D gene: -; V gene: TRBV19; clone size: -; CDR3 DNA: TGTGCCAGCAGCAGGACAGTCGATGAAAAACTGTTTTTT; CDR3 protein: CASSRTVDEKLFF
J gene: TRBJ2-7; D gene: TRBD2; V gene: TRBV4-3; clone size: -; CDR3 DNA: TGCGCCAGCAGCCAAGTAGCGACTAGCGTCTCCTACGAGCAGTACTTC; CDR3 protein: CASSQVATSVSYEQYF
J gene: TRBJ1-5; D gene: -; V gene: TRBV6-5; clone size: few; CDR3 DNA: TGTGCCAGCAGGGGCGGCAATCAGCCCCAGCATTTT; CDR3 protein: CASRGGNQPQHF
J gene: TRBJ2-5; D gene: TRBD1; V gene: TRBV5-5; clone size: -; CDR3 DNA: TGTGCCAGCAGCTCCCCGGGACAGCAAGAGACCCAGTACTTC; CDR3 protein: CASSSPGQQETQYF
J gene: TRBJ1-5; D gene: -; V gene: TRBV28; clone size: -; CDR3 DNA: TGTGCCAGCAGCCCCCGCCGGGAGGACCAGCCCCAGCATTTT; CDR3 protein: CASSPRREDQPQHF
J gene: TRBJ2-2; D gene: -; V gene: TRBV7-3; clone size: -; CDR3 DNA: TGTGCCAGCAGCTCCTATGCCGGGGAGCTGTTTTTT; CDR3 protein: CASSSYAGELFF
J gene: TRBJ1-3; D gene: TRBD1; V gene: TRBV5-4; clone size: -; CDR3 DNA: TGTGCCAGCAGCTTAGGGGGCGCGGCGCGAGGAAACACCATATATTTT; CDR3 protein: CASSLGGAARGNTIYF
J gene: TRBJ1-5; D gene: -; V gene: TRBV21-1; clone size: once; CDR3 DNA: TGTGCCAGCAGCAAAAAGGTGGAGGGACGAGGCGGGAATCAGCCCCAGCATTTT; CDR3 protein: CASSKKVEGRGGNQPQHF